This TCR beta chain came from a study of glioma-infiltrating T cells. General study points: Above-expected tissue-blood divergence occurred in all gliomas, most in low-grade ones.

This clonotype was counted at least ten times. Its antigen is unidentified. TCR alpha and beta CDR3 regions were amplified from RNA using iRepertoire nested multiplex PCR. Tissue mRNA or PBMC total RNA, 100-400 ng, went into one-step reverse transcription and amplification. TCRdb re-called the multiplex PCR reads with MiXCR, one entry per CDR3 protein. The table lists 150,000 to 200,000 distinct CDR3 sequences, more than 35% of them singletons. The clonotype comes from a human donor with low-grade glioma or glioblastoma, undergoing nonglioma brain surgery, or in good health (not recorded which). Sequences were obtained from glioma tissue, nonneoplastic brain tissue, or PBMCs (not recorded which).

CDR3 sequence reads: CSARAGEQPQHF. CDR3 nucleotide sequence: TGCAGTGCTAGAGCGGGGGAACAGCCCCAGCATTTT. The rearrangement uses TRBV20-1 and TRBJ1-5; D may be TRBD1 (5 bases). The CDR3 is 12 amino acids. Trimming removed 1 base at V and 7 bases at J, with 8 bases between. From germline, CDR1 is DFQATT and CDR2 SNEGSKA (reference sequence).